The 14 T cell receptor beta chains below all came from one sample that was sequenced in a study of T cells in narcolepsy. The data were produced by immunoSEQ multiplex PCR, yet TCRdb's version contains in-frame clones alone and is incomplete. Of some 30,000 clones listed, roughly four fifths are singletons. The material sequenced was memory (CD45RA-) CD4+ T cells from blood. These receptors came from a human donor in good health.

The chain carries TRBV7-8 and TRBJ2-7, with TRBD1 matching over 8 bases. The CDR3 has 15 residues. Germline trimming cut 5 bases from V and 5 bases from J; bases unmatched to any gene: 11. Germline V gene lookup returns CDR1 SGHVS and CDR2 FQNEAQ. The CDR3 DNA is TGTGCCAGCAGCCCAGGGGGCAGGGGGCGGGACGAGCAGTACGTC. Its protein product is CASSPGGRGRDEQYV.

CDR3 amino acids: CASSGGTAHYTF. CDR3 DNA sequence: TGTGCCAGCAGTGGAGGAACAGCTCACTACACCTTC. This chain uses TRBV6-4 with TRBJ1-2, with D hard to call. CDR1 MRHNA and CDR2 SNTAGT come from the germline V gene. V was trimmed by 4 bases and J by 10 bases, leaving 13 bases between them. This CDR3 spans 12 amino acids.

The V and J genes are TRBV28 and TRBJ1-6; 7 nucleotides match TRBD1. This CDR3 is built from 12 residues. Unmatched junction bases numbered 3, after V lost 8 bases and J lost 8 bases. Germline CDR1 is MDHEN and CDR2 is SYDVKM. The CDR3 reads CASLTGYSPLHF. The CDR3 DNA reads as TGTGCCAGCCTGACAGGGTATTCACCCCTCCACTTT.

V and J are TRBV7-2 and TRBJ2-1; D might be TRBD1 or TRBD2, each matching 5 bases. From germline, CDR1 is SGHTA and CDR2 FQGNSA. CDR3 length equals 15 residues. V was clipped by 5 bases and J by 5 bases, with 16 bases between them. The CDR3 DNA follows: TGTGCCAGCAGCGTTAGACAGCGAGGGAACAATGAGCAGTTCTTC. Translated, it gives CASSVRQRGNNEQFF.

The chain is built from TRBV27 and TRBJ1-6, with 9 bases that match TRBD1. The V gene end was trimmed by 3 bases and the J gene end by 8 bases; junction bases not matched to a gene: 8. This CDR3 has 16 residues. Germline CDR1 and CDR2: MNHEY and SMNVEV (reference sequence). The CDR3 DNA reads as TGTGCCAGCAGTTTGTCCGGGACAGGGTTTTATTCACCCCTCCACTTT. This codes for CASSLSGTGFYSPLHF.

As to this clone: At one boundary the junction diverges from the germline segment, which might be a read error. The chain employs TRBV5-3 and TRBJ2-2; 8 nucleotides align to TRBD2. TRBV5-3 belongs to the ORF category, with a function that is uncertain. The CDR3 spans 15 residues. CDR3 nucleotide sequence: TGTGCCAGCAGCTTCGGACTAGCTAGGACCGGGGAGCTGTTTTTT. Protein sequence: CASSFGLARTGELFF.

The chain links TRBV6-5 to TRBJ1-2, with 7 bases fitting TRBD1. Germline trimming cut 5 bases from V and 5 bases from J; bases unmatched to any gene: 8. The CDR3 totals 14 residues. The germline gives CDR1 MNHEY, CDR2 SVGAGI. This CDR3 is CASSRMGQLYGYTF. Here the CDR3 DNA reads TGTGCCAGCAGTCGGATGGGACAGCTTTATGGCTACACCTTC.

This chain connects TRBV15 to TRBJ1-2; perhaps TRBD1 as D (6 bases). The V and J ends lost 6 bases and 2 bases respectively, with 10 bases between them. CDR1 is LNHNV, CDR2 YYDKDF, per germline (reference sequence). CDR3 length equals 13 residues. The CDR3: CATRDDRNYGYTF. Here the CDR3 DNA reads TGTGCCACCAGGGATGACAGGAACTATGGCTACACCTTC. Looking up the rest from reference TRBV15 and TRBJ1-2 gives the full variable domain: DAMVIQNPRYQVTQFGKPVTLSCSQTLNHNVMYWYQQKSSQAPKLLFHYYDKDFNNEADTPDNFQSRRPNTSFCFLDIRSPGLGDTAMYLCATRDDRNYGYTFGSGTRLTVV.

This sequence joins TRBV6-5 and TRBJ1-2; D may be TRBD1 (5 bases). CDR1 MNHEY and CDR2 SVGAGI come from the germline V gene. V lost 8 bases to trimming and J lost 5 bases, with 12 bases between them. The CDR3 consists of 12 residues. The CDR3, as DNA: TGTGCCAGCGTGGGGGGAGCTTATGGCTACACCTTC. It specifies CASVGGAYGYTF.

The table lists this clone with a few counts. This chain connects TRBV5-4 to TRBJ1-1, with D unresolved. Germline-derived CDR1 and CDR2 are SGHNT and YYREEE (reference sequence). The germline V and J ends were trimmed by 4 bases and 5 bases, with 9 bases remaining between them. The CDR3 has 12 residues. CDR3 sequence reads: CASSAGGTEAFF. CDR3 bases: TGTGCCAGCAGCGCGGGCGGGACTGAAGCTTTCTTT. The variable domain in full, completed from reference TRBV5-4 and TRBJ1-1, reads ETGVTQSPTHLIKTRGQQVTLRCSSQSGHNTVSWYQQALGQGPQFIFQYYREEENGRGNFPPRFSGLQFPNYSSELNVNALELDDSALYLCASSAGGTEAFFGQGTRLTVV.

This clone was found a few times. The rearrangement joins TRBV19 to TRBJ1-4, with D tentatively TRBD1 (5 bases). Trimming removed 6 bases from V and 7 bases from J, with 15 bases in between. The V gene's germline CDR1 is LNHDA and CDR2 SQIVND (reference sequence). CDR3 size: 14 residues. CDR3 in amino acids: CASSQGGDFEKLFF. CDR3 nucleotide sequence: TGTGCCAGTAGCCAGGGAGGAGATTTTGAAAAACTGTTTTTT.

The genes are TRBV15 and TRBJ2-6; D is perhaps TRBD2 (5 bases). The CDR3 spans 17 residues. In germline, CDR1 is LNHNV, CDR2 YYDKDF (reference sequence). V lost 1 base to trimming and J lost 4 bases, with 14 bases between them. CDR3 coding DNA: TGTGCCACCAGCAGAGCGGCTGCGGGCTCCGGGGCCAACGTCCTGACTTTC. Its protein product is CATSRAAAGSGANVLTF.

The gene calls are TRBV4-3 and TRBJ1-5; D is unclear. The germline V gene encodes CDR1 LGHNA and CDR2 YSLEER. The CDR3 runs to 14 residues. With 0 bases removed from V and 4 bases from J, the gap between germline ends came to 7 bases. The CDR3 protein is CASSQEMGNQPQHF. The CDR3 DNA reads as TGCGCCAGCAGCCAAGAAATGGGAAATCAGCCCCAGCATTTT.

The CDR3, as DNA: TGCGCCAGCAGTAGGGGGTGGGGTATCGGACAAGAGACCCAGTACTTC. Encoded protein: CASSRGWGIGQETQYF. The gene calls are TRBV5-1 and TRBJ2-5, with TRBD1 as a possible D gene (6 bases). This CDR3 has 16 residues. CDR1 is SGHRS and CDR2 is YFSETQ in the germline V gene. The V end was cut by 5 bases, the J end by 2 bases, with 19 bases between.